This T cell receptor beta chain came from a study of control samples from healthy donors and cancer patients. CDR1 and CDR2 (germline): MGHDK, SYGVNS. This CDR3 contains 13 residues. With 6 bases removed from V and 5 bases from J, the gap between germline ends came to 13 bases. Method: immunoSEQ multiplex PCR; TCRdb's copy keeps in-frame clones and lacks some. The repertoire consists of 100,000 to 150,000 clones, with 75% to 95% occurring once and the leading ten covering almost 2.5%. The sample comprised blood. This chain uses TRBV25-1 with TRBJ1-1; tentatively, D is TRBD1 (6 bases). This TCR derives from a man aged 18-30 years in good health. CDR3 sequence: CASSQGGVTEAFF. CDR3 in DNA: TGTGCCAGCAGCCAAGGGGGGGTAACTGAAGCTTTCTTT.